This T cell receptor beta chain emerged from a study of shared T cell receptors in the human thymus. Trimming took off 1 base at V and 4 bases at J, with 7 bases between the two ends. Germline V gives CDR1 GTSNPN, CDR2 SVGIG (reference sequence). The CDR3 has 12 residues. Sequencing used immunoSEQ multiplex PCR; TCRdb keeps in-frame clones, though not all of them. The table has 650,000 to 950,000 clones, approximately 85% seen once. These data also formed part of another study, on human thymus T cells. This second study says: Donation was from healthy Finnish infants who were having corrective surgery that addressed congenital heart defects. Both thymic and peripheral blood repertoires showed apparently biased V and J usage. Unrelated individuals had highly overlapping thymic repertoires, as reported in related research.

V gene TRBV30 combines with J gene TRBJ1-2; perhaps TRBD1 as D (6 bases). This TCR was sampled from a girl less than two years old with a congenital heart defect. Sample: thymocytes. The CDR3 coding sequence is TGTGCCTGGAGTGCCAGGGGCTATGGCTACACCTTC. Translation gives CAWSARGYGYTF.